Included here is one T cell receptor beta chain sequence, with context. Its antigen remains unidentified. Sequencing used immunoSEQ multiplex PCR; TCRdb keeps in-frame clones, though not all of them. The sample lists approximately 93,000 clones, approximately 89% occurring once. These data come from a study of T cell responses to AZD1222 COVID-19 vaccine. Notes on the study in general: Spike-specific TCRs gained breadth and depth after people received two AZD1222 doses. Regions left unmutated in variants are reportedly the target of nearly half of spike-specific TCRs.

CDR3 length equals 13 residues. Germline V gene lookup returns CDR1 ENHRY and CDR2 SYGVKD. V lost 7 bases to trimming and J lost 4 bases; unmatched junction nucleotides: 4. This specimen consisted of peripheral blood, obtained 28 days after the second AZD1222 dose. The genes are TRBV10-3 and TRBJ1-5; 7 positions agree with TRBD1. The sequence came from an adult who received the AZD1222 COVID-19 vaccine. The CDR3 DNA reads as TGTGCCATCACTGGGACAGCTAATCAGCCCCAGCATTTT. Translated: CAITGTANQPQHF.